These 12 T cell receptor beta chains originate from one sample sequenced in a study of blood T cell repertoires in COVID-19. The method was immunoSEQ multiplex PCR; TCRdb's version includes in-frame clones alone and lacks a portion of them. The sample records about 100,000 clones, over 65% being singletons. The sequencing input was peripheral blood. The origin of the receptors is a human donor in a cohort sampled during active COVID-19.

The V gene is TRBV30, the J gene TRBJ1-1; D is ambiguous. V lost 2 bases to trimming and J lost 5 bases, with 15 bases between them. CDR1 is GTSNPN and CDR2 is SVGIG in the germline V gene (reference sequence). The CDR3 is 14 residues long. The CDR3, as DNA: TGTGCCTGGAGTCCCCCCGGAGGGTGGACTGAAGCTTTCTTT. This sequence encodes CAWSPPGGWTEAFF.

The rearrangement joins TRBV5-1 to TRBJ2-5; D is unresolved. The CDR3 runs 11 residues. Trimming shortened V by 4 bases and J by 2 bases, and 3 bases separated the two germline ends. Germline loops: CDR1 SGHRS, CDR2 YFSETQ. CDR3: CASSAQETQYF. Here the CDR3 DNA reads TGCGCCAGCAGCGCGCAAGAGACCCAGTACTTC.

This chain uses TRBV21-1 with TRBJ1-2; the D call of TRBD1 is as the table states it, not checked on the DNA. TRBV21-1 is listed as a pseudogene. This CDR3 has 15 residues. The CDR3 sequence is CASSKVWGRGYGYTF. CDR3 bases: TGTGCCAGCAGCAAAGTTTGGGGGCGAGGCTATGGCTACACCTTC.

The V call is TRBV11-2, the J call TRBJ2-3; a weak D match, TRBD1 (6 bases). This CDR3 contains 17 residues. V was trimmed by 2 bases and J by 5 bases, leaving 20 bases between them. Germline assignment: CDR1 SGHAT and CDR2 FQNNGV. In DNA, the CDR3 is TGTGCCAGCAGCTTACAGCAGGGGATCTCAGCAATAGATACGCAGTATTTT. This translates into CASSLQQGISAIDTQYF.

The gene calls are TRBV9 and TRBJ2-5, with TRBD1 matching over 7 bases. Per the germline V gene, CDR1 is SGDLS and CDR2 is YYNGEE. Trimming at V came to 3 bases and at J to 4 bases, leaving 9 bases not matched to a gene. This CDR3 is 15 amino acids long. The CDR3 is CASSARTGASETQYF. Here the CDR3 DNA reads TGTGCCAGCAGCGCACGGACAGGTGCCTCAGAGACCCAGTACTTC.

The DNA for the CDR3 is TGTGCCAGCAGCCGGTATCCGGGACAGTCTTCTGGAAACACCATATATTTT. This encodes CASSRYPGQSSGNTIYF. This chain joins TRBV7-6 and TRBJ1-3; TRBD1 agrees at 7 bases. Germline CDR1 SGHVS, CDR2 FNYEAQ. The CDR3 contains 17 residues. V was clipped by 5 bases and J by 1 base; unmatched bases: 11. The complete variable domain, with remaining parts taken from reference TRBV7-6 and TRBJ1-3, reads GAGVSQSPRYKVTKRGQDVALRCDPISGHVSLYWYRQALGQGPEFLTYFNYEAQQDKSGLPNDRFSAERPEGSISTLTIQRTEQRDSAMYRCASSRYPGQSSGNTIYFGEGSWLTVV.

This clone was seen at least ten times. The DNA of the CDR3 is TGTGCCAGCACCACCAGCGGGAGTGTGACCTACGAGCAGTACTTC. As protein: CASTTSGSVTYEQYF. The rearrangement uses TRBV6-6 and TRBJ2-7; the match to TRBD2 covers 8 bases. CDR1 and CDR2 (germline): MNHNY, SVGAGI (reference sequence). The CDR3 covers 15 residues. Trimming cost V 7 bases and J 2 bases; bases outside gene matches: 10.

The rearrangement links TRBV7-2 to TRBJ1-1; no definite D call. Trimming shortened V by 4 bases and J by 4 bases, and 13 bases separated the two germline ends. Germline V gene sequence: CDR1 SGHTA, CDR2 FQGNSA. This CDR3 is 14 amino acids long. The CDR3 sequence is CASSSGLPGTEAFF. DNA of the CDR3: TGTGCCAGCAGCTCTGGGCTCCCAGGCACTGAAGCTTTCTTT. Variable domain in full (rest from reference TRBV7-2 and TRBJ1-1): GAGVSQSPSNKVTEKGKDVELRCDPISGHTALYWYRQSLGQGLEFLIYFQGNSAPDKSGLPSDRFSAERTGGSVSTLTIQRTQQEDSAVYLCASSSGLPGTEAFFGQGTRLTVV.

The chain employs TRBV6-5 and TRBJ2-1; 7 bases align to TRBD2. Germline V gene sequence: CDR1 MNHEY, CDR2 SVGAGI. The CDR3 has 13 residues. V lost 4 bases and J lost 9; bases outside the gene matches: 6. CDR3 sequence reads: CASSFKLASEQFF. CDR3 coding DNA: TGTGCCAGCAGTTTTAAACTAGCGAGTGAGCAGTTCTTC.

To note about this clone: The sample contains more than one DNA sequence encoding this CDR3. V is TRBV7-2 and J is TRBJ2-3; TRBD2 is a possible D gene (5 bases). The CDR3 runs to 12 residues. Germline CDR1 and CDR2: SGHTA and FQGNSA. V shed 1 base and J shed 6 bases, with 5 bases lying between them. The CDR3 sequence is CASSLVADTQYF. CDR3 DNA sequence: TGTGCCAGCAGCTTAGTAGCGGATACGCAGTATTTT.

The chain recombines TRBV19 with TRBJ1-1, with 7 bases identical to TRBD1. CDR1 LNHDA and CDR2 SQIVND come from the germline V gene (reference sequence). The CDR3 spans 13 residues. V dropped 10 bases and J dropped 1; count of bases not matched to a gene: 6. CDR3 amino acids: CATDDRANTEAFF. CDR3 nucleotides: TGTGCCACAGACGACAGGGCGAACACTGAAGCTTTCTTT. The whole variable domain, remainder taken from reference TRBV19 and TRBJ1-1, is DGGITQSPKYLFRKEGQNVTLSCEQNLNHDAMYWYRQDPGQGLRLIYYSQIVNDFQKGDIAEGYSVSREKKESFPLTVTSAQKNPTAFYLCATDDRANTEAFFGQGTRLTVV.

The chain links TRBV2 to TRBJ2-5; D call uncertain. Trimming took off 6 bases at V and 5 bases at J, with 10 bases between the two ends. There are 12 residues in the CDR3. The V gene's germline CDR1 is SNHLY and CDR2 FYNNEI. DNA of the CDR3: TGTGCCAGCAGCCTTTCGAGCGAGACCCAGTACTTC. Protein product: CASSLSSETQYF.